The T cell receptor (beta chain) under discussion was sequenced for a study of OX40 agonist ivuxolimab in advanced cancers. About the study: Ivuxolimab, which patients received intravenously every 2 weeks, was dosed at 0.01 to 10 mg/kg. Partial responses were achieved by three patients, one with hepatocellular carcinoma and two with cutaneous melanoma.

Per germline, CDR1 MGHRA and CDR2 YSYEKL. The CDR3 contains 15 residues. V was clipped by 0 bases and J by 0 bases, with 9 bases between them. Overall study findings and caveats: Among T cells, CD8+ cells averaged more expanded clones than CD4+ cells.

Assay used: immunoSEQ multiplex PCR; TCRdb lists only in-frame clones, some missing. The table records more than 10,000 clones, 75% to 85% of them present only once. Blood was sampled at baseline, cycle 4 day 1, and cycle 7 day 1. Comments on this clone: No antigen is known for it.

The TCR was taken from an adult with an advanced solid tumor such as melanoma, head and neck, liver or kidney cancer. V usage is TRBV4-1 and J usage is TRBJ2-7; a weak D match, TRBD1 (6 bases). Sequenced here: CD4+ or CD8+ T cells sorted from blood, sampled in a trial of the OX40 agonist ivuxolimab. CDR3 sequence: CASSQDLDSSYEQYF. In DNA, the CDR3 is TGCGCCAGCAGCCAAGATTTGGACAGCTCCTACGAGCAGTACTTC.